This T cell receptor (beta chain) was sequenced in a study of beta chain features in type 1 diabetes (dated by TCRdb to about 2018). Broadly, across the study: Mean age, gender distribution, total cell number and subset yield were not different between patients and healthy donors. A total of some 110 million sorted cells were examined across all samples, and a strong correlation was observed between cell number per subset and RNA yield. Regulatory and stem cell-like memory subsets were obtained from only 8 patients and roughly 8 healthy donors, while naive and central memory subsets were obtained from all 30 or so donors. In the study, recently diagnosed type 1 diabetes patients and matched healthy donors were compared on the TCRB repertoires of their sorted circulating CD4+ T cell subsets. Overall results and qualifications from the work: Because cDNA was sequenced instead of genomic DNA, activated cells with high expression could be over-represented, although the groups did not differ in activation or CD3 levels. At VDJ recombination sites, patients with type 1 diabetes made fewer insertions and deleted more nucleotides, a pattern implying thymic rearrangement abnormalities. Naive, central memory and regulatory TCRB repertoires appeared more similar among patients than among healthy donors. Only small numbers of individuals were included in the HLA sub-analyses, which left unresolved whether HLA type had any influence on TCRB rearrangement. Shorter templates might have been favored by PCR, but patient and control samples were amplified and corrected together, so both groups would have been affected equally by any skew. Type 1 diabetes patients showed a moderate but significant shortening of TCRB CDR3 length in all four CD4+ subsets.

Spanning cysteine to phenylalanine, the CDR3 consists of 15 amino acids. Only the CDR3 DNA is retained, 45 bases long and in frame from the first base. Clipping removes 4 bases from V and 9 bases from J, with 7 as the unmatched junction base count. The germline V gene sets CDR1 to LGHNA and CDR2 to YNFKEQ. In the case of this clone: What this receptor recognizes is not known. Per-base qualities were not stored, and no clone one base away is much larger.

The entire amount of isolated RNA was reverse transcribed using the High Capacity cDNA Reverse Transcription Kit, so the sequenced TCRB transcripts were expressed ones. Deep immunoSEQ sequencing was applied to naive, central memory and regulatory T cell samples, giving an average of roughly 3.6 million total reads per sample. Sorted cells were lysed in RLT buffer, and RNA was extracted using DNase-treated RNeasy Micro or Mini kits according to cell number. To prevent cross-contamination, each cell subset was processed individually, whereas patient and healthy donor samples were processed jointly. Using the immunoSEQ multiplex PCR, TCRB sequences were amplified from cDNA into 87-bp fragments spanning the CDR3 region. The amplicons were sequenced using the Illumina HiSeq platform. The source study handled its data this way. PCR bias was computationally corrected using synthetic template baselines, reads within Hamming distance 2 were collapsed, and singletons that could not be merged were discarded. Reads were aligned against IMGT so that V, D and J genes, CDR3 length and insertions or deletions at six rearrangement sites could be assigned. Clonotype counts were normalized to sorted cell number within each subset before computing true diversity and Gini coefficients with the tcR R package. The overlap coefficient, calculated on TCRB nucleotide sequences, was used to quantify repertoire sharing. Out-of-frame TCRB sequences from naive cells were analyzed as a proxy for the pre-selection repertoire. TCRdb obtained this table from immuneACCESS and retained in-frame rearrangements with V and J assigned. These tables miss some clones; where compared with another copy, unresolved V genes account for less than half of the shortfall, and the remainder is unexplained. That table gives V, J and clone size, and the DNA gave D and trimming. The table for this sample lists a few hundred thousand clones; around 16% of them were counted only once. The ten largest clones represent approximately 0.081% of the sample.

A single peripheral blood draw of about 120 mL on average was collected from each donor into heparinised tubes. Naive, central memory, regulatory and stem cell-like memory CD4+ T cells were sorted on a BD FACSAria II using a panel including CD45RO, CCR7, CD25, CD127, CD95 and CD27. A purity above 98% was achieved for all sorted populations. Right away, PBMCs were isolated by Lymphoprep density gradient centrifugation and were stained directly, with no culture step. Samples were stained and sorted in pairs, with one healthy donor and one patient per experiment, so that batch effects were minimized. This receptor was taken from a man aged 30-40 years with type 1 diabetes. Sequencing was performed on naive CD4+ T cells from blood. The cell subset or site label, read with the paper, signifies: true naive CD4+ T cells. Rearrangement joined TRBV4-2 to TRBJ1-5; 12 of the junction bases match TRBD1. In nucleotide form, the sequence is TGTGCCAGCAGCCTGGGAGGGACAGGGGGCGTGCCCCAGCATTTT. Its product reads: CASSLGGTGGVPQHF.